The text below deals with one T cell receptor beta chain. The target antigen is unknown. The sample comes from a study of cytomegalovirus exposure and HLA in healthy donors. Study-level results: Usually a TCR sequence was rare, but some public TCRs were found in many donors. More clonal expansion characterized HLA-associated TCR beta chains than equally common others in a later analysis.

PCR primers comprised 60 Vbeta and 13 Jbeta primers. The table came from immunoSEQ multiplex PCR; TCRdb's copy has only in-frame clones and leaves some out. The repertoire holds some 150,000 clones, with about 80% as singletons. The clonotype originates from a young man in good health and CMV-seropositive. Sequencing used PBMCs.

The CDR3 loop reads CASSLASGDNEQFF. In DNA form, the CDR3 reads TGTGCCAGCAGCTTAGCTAGCGGGGACAATGAGCAGTTCTTC. The J gene is TRBJ2-1, the V gene TRBV11-2, with TRBD2 matching 9 bases. This CDR3 comprises 14 residues. Germline CDR1 reads SGHAT; CDR2 reads FQNNGV. J was trimmed by 5 bases and V by 1 base; bases with no gene match: 0.